The 24 T cell receptor beta chains below were found in one sample sequenced in a study of T cell responses to AZD1222 COVID-19 vaccine. Generated by immunoSEQ multiplex PCR, the TCRdb table keeps only in-frame clones and is missing some. Of approximately 110,000 clones detected, more than 75% appear once; the ten largest clones hold around 5%. Sample: peripheral blood, taken on day 0 of AZD1222 vaccination. The receptor source for this set is an adult in good health.

A few counts support this clone. This chain links TRBV7-2 with TRBJ2-1, with TRBD2 matching over 7 bases. The germline V gene encodes CDR1 SGHTA and CDR2 FQGNSA. The CDR3 consists of 15 residues. Trimming took 7 bases from V and 5 from J; bases not matched to a gene: 11. The chain's CDR3 is CASTWGTNLNNEQFF. CDR3 nucleotide sequence: TGTGCCAGCACCTGGGGGACTAACTTGAACAATGAGCAGTTCTTC.

This clone appeared once. This chain connects TRBV7-2 to TRBJ1-2; 8 bases are shared with TRBD1. V lost 2 bases and J lost 3; bases outside the gene matches: 5. The germline gives CDR1 SGHTA, CDR2 FQGNSA. The length of the CDR3 is 15 residues. The CDR3 is CASSLFRGLDYGYTF. The CDR3 nucleotides read TGTGCCAGCAGCTTATTCAGGGGGCTGGACTATGGCTACACCTTC.

The rearrangement links TRBV5-1 to TRBJ1-3; 12 bases line up with TRBD1. Germline V gene lookup returns CDR1 SGHRS and CDR2 YFSETQ. The CDR3 spans 15 residues. The J segment lost 4 bases and the V segment lost 5 bases, leaving 4 bases of the junction unmatched. CDR3 sequence reads: CASREGTGGGNTIYF. CDR3 nucleotides: TGCGCCAGCAGGGAAGGGACAGGGGGCGGAAACACCATATATTTT.

This chain links TRBV2 with TRBJ1-1; D gene unclear. V lost 5 bases and J lost 2, with 9 bases in between. Germline V CDR1 and CDR2: SNHLY, FYNNEI. The CDR3 contains 13 residues. As DNA, the CDR3 is TGTGCCAGCAGTCGGGATTTCAACACTGAAGCTTTCTTT. Translated: CASSRDFNTEAFF.

About this clone: At one end, the junction sequence differs from germline, possibly due to a read error. This sequence joins TRBV6-4 and TRBJ2-1; D may be TRBD1 (6 bases). CDR1 and CDR2 from the germline V gene are MRHNA and SNTAGT. The CDR3 is 13 amino acids. The CDR3 bases are TGTGCCAGCAGTGAAACAGGGAACAATGAGCAGCTCTTC. It translates to CASSETGNNEQLF.

The chain is built from TRBV5-5 and TRBJ1-6, with D possibly TRBD1 on 5 matching bases. This CDR3 has 13 residues. Germline V gene sequence: CDR1 SGHKS, CDR2 YYEKEE (reference sequence). The V gene lost 4 bases and the J gene lost 7 bases, with 9 bases spanning the gap. The CDR3: CASSPGPNSPLHF. Written as DNA, the CDR3 is TGTGCCAGCAGCCCGGGACCAAATTCACCCCTCCACTTT.

The V gene is TRBV19, the J gene TRBJ1-5; a possible D gene is TRBD1 (5 bases). The CDR3 extends over 15 amino acids. CDR1 is LNHDA, CDR2 SQIVND, per germline (reference sequence). Trimming cost V 1 base and J 4 bases, with 11 bases left between them. The CDR3 sequence is CASSIGGRYNQPQHF. The DNA of the CDR3 is TGTGCCAGTAGTATAGGGGGACGGTATAATCAGCCCCAGCATTTT.

This clone was seen only once. The chain couples TRBV4-2 to TRBJ1-2; no reliable D call. This CDR3 contains 14 residues. The V and J ends lost 4 bases and 4 bases respectively, with 13 bases between them. Per germline, CDR1 LGHNA and CDR2 YNFKEQ. The CDR3 nucleotides are TGTGCCAGCAGCCCTTCGTTTTCTACCTATGGCTACACCTTC. Protein: CASSPSFSTYGYTF.

The V call is TRBV29-1, the J call TRBJ1-2; 7 bases map to TRBD1. Trimming at V came to 4 bases and at J to 6 bases, leaving 2 bases not matched to a gene. Germline V gene lookup returns CDR1 SQVTM and CDR2 ANQGSEA. The CDR3 totals 11 residues. The CDR3: CSVAQGDGYTF. Written as DNA, the CDR3 is TGCAGCGTTGCCCAGGGGGATGGCTACACCTTC.

The rearrangement uses TRBV12-3 or TRBV12-4 and TRBJ1-5; no reliable D call. This CDR3 has 13 residues. The V end lost 3 bases, the J end lost 9 bases, and 12 bases lay between the germline ends. The CDR3: CASSFRARWPQHF. For the CDR3, the DNA is TGTGCCAGCAGTTTCCGGGCCCGTTGGCCCCAGCATTTT.

The chain joins TRBV7-9 to TRBJ2-7; D gene ambiguous. Germline V gene data show CDR1 as SEHNR and CDR2 as FQNEAQ (reference sequence). The CDR3 covers 11 residues. Trimming took off 7 bases at V and 6 bases at J, with 10 bases between the two ends. The CDR3, as DNA: TGTGCCAGCACCCCGATGGGCGAGCAGTACTTC. Translated, it gives CASTPMGEQYF. Full variable domain (missing parts from reference TRBV7-9 and TRBJ2-7): DTGVSQNPRHKITKRGQNVTFRCDPISEHNRLYWYRQTLGQGPEFLTYFQNEAQLEKSRLLSDRFSAERPKGSFSTLEIQRTEQGDSAMYLCASTPMGEQYFGPGTRLTVT.

The V gene is TRBV9, the J gene TRBJ2-2, with TRBD2 matching 10 bases. Germline CDR1 and CDR2: SGDLS and YYNGEE. This CDR3 has 16 amino acids. After removal of 3 bases from V and 4 bases from J, the junction contained 6 bases not matched to a gene. The CDR3: CASSAPRLAGTGELFF. In nucleotides, the CDR3 is TGTGCCAGCAGCGCCCCAAGACTAGCGGGCACCGGGGAGCTGTTTTTT.

The J gene is TRBJ2-1, the V gene TRBV5-4; D might be TRBD1 (6 bases). The CDR3 consists of 16 residues. Trimming left V 4 bases short and J 2 bases short, with 16 bases between. CDR1 and CDR2 (germline): SGHNT, YYREEE (reference sequence). The CDR3 coding sequence is TGTGCCAGCAGCCCACCCAGGGGTCAGACCTACAATGAGCAGTTCTTC. This encodes CASSPPRGQTYNEQFF.

V and J are TRBV11-2 and TRBJ2-7; 7 nucleotides line up with TRBD1. The CDR3 contains 18 residues. Trimming took 5 bases from V and 3 from J; bases not matched to a gene: 19. Germline CDR1 SGHAT, CDR2 FQNNGV. In DNA, the CDR3 is TGTGCCAGCAGCACGTGGGAGACAGGGAGTTCCCTTTACTACGAGCAGTACTTC. Protein: CASSTWETGSSLYYEQYF.

This chain links TRBV6-4 with TRBJ2-3, with D perhaps matching TRBD1 (5 bases). With 2 bases removed from V and 2 bases from J, the gap between germline ends came to 8 bases. CDR1 and CDR2 (germline): MRHNA, SNTAGT. The CDR3 loop spans 14 amino acids. CDR3 bases: TGTGCCAGCAGTGACAGGGGCGACACAGATACGCAGTATTTT. Translation: CASSDRGDTDTQYF.

This clone was observed a handful of times. This chain connects TRBV5-6 to TRBJ1-5; maybe TRBD1 (6 bases). V was shortened by 9 bases and J by 6 bases, with 16 bases between the two germline ends. CDR3 length equals 13 residues. The germline CDR1 and CDR2 sequences are SGHDT and YYEEEE. In nucleotides, the CDR3 is TGTGCCACTTCGTCAGGGGCGGGTCAGCCCCAGCATTTT. Encoded protein: CATSSGAGQPQHF.

This chain joins TRBV7-2 and TRBJ2-7; 9 bases are a match to TRBD1. CDR3 size: 15 residues. Germline trimming cut 5 bases from V and 3 bases from J; bases unmatched to any gene: 8. Germline V lookup: CDR1 SGHTA, CDR2 FQGNSA. DNA of the CDR3: TGTGCCAGCAGCCCGTCGGGACAGGGTATCTACGAGCAGTACTTC. Translation gives CASSPSGQGIYEQYF. Supplemented by reference TRBV7-2 and TRBJ2-7, the full variable domain reads GAGVSQSPSNKVTEKGKDVELRCDPISGHTALYWYRQSLGQGLEFLIYFQGNSAPDKSGLPSDRFSAERTGGSVSTLTIQRTQQEDSAVYLCASSPSGQGIYEQYFGPGTRLTVT.

This chain uses TRBV18 with TRBJ1-1; no clear D. CDR1 is KGHSH, CDR2 LQKENI, per germline. The CDR3 is made up of 15 amino acids. The V end lost 3 bases, the J end lost 0 bases, and 11 bases lay between the germline ends. The DNA of the CDR3 is TGTGCCAGCTCACCTCCGGCAAGGTTGAACACTGAAGCTTTCTTT. Residues: CASSPPARLNTEAFF.

The V gene is TRBV30, the J gene TRBJ2-5; unclear D gene. The ends were cut back, 6 bases at V and 6 bases at J, with 11 bases in the middle. CDR1 GTSNPN and CDR2 SVGIG come from the germline V gene (reference sequence). The CDR3 loop spans 11 amino acids. Here the CDR3 DNA reads TGTGCCTGCCTAAATGGAAAGACCCAGTACTTC. It encodes CACLNGKTQYF.

The chain is built from TRBV27 and TRBJ1-2; D may be TRBD1 (5 bases). With 4 bases removed from V and 4 bases from J, the gap between germline ends came to 7 bases. The CDR3 spans 12 residues. Per germline, CDR1 MNHEY and CDR2 SMNVEV (reference sequence). The DNA for the CDR3 is TGTGCCAGCAGTTCTGGGGGCTATGGCTACACCTTC. Encoded protein: CASSSGGYGYTF.

The chain joins TRBV27 to TRBJ2-7; D assignment may be TRBD1 or TRBD2 (7 bases each). The CDR3 spans 16 residues. V lost 0 bases and J lost 3, with 15 bases in between. Looked up from germline, CDR1 is MNHEY and CDR2 is SMNVEV (reference sequence). CDR3 amino acids: CASSLSGGTEDYEQYF. CDR3 sequence (DNA): TGTGCCAGCAGTTTATCGGGAGGGACAGAAGACTACGAGCAGTACTTC.

The chain joins TRBV18 to TRBJ2-1; D is unresolved. Trimming took 3 bases from V and 2 from J, leaving 5 bases between them. There are 13 residues in the CDR3. Germline V CDR1 and CDR2: KGHSH, LQKENI. CDR3 loop: CASSPRTYNEQFF. DNA for the CDR3: TGTGCCAGCTCACCGAGGACCTACAATGAGCAGTTCTTC.

The chain recombines TRBV6-1 with TRBJ2-7; TRBD1 matches 10 bases. The germline CDR1 and CDR2 sequences are MNHNS and SASEGT. V dropped 2 bases and J dropped 4; count of bases not matched to a gene: 2. There are 14 residues in the CDR3. The DNA of the CDR3 is TGTGCCAGCAGTGAACCGGGACAGGGGTACGAGCAGTACTTC. It codes for CASSEPGQGYEQYF.

The V call is TRBV5-1, the J call TRBJ2-3; 14 positions agree with TRBD2. J gave up 2 bases and V 2 bases, and 7 bases lay outside the gene matches. This CDR3 is built from 18 residues. Germline CDR1 and CDR2: SGHRS and YFSETQ. CDR3 protein: CASSFGLAGGTATDTQYF. CDR3 DNA sequence: TGCGCCAGCAGCTTTGGACTAGCGGGGGGTACCGCCACAGATACGCAGTATTTT.